These T cell receptor beta chains were read from a single sample in a study of sequential checkpoint blockade in melanoma. Generated by immunoSEQ multiplex PCR, the TCRdb table keeps only in-frame clones and is missing some. The profile shows about 8,400 clones, 90% of them singletons. This sample comprised CD8+ T cells sorted from blood (inferred from file names), obtained from a patient given nivolumab and ipilimumab in sequence. These receptors were taken from a human donor with melanoma. Both conserved end residues are part of each CDR3.

v_gene,j_gene,CDR3aa
TRBV29-1,TRBJ1-5,CSVEVDSYSNQPQHF
TRBV29-1,TRBJ2-7,CSVEVVGGSSYEQYF
TRBV7-9,TRBJ1-1,CASSLSSPNTEAFF
TRBV4-3,TRBJ1-1,CASSQDPDRGPEAFF
TRBV4-1,TRBJ1-3,CASSLPRSGNTIYF
TRBV7-9,TRBJ1-1,CASSLALGTNLLAFF
TRBV4-1,TRBJ1-5,CASSQKATGASDQPQHF
TRBV2,TRBJ2-7,CASSNGLAGGKEQYF
TRBV5-1,TRBJ1-1,CASSQLRTGGGRAEAFF
TRBV5-1,TRBJ1-1,CASSHTVGLLNTEAFF
TRBV19,TRBJ1-1,CAILGGWGTEAFF
TRBV27,TRBJ2-7,CASSLSPATTRYEQYF
TRBV5-1,TRBJ1-4,CASSLGVLQGVNEKLFF
TRBV19,.,CASRRGSSYEQYF
TRBV7-9,TRBJ1-2,CASSSGVDYGYTF
TRBV6-5,TRBJ1-1,CASSRTDTLNTEAFF
TRBV5-4,TRBJ2-7,CASNRMGDRDYEQYF
TRBV19,TRBJ1-1,CASREGAAEAFF
TRBV4-3,TRBJ2-1,CASSQVMASGRVNEQFF
TRBV27,TRBJ2-7,CASSLGGGTYEQYF
TRBV27,TRBJ2-7,CASSLSIGPTYEQYF
TRBV27,TRBJ1-2,CASSFSGGYGYTF